The 18 T cell receptor beta chains reported below all come from one sample, sequenced in a study of T cells in Graves' hyperthyroidism and ophthalmopathy. From RNA transcripts, TCR beta CDR3 regions were amplified. RT-PCR in the first round (using the HTBI primer set) targeted the TCR CDR3. TCRdb fed the multiplex PCR reads into MiXCR, producing one record per CDR3 protein. The sample lists about 600,000 distinct CDR3 sequences, 13% to 15% seen once, with roughly 7% in the top ten. The sample taken for sequencing was blood. Receptors originate from a woman aged 18-29 years with Graves' ophthalmopathy.

Details on this clonotype: A read error may explain this, as a much larger clone is one base away. The chain carries TRBV20-1 and TRBJ2-1; D is possibly TRBD2 (5 bases). CDR3 length equals 12 residues. Germline lookup yields CDR1 DFQATT and CDR2 SNEGSKA (reference sequence). As DNA, the CDR3 is TGCAGTGTACATAGCGACAACAATGGGCAGTTCTTC. Its protein is CSVHSDNNGQFF.

The chain employs TRBV12-3 or TRBV12-4 and TRBJ1-5; possibly TRBD1 for D (5 bases). The CDR3 is 16 residues long. Between the trimmed V and J ends, which lost 8 bases and 0 bases, there was a span of 17 bases. In nucleotides, the CDR3 is TGTGCCAGCGCCAACCGGGGCCCCGATAGCAATCAGCCCCAGCATTTT. Translating gives CASANRGPDSNQPQHF.

This clonotype was seen at least ten times. V usage is TRBV7-2 and J usage is TRBJ2-7; 12 nucleotides line up with TRBD2. This CDR3 has 17 amino acids. Unmatched junction bases numbered 9, after V lost 2 bases and J lost 4 bases. Germline V gives CDR1 SGHTA, CDR2 FQGNSA. CDR3 region: CASSLTRTSGTKYEQYF. The CDR3 DNA sequence: TGTGCCAGCAGCTTAACTCGGACTAGCGGGACGAAGTACGAGCAGTACTTC.

This clonotype has more than one count but fewer than ten. The chain employs TRBV19 and TRBJ2-5, with a tentative D call TRBD2 (6 bases). CDR3 size: 14 residues. Germline V gene data show CDR1 as LNHDA and CDR2 as SQIVND (reference sequence). V lost 3 bases and J lost 2, with 10 bases in between. The chain's CDR3 is CASSIFGGQETQYF. CDR3 DNA: TGTGCCAGTAGTATTTTCGGGGGACAAGAGACCCAGTACTTC.

This clonotype occurred a few times. Here the CDR3 DNA reads TGTGCCAGCAGCTTAGAAGGCGGCCCGGGGGCTCCGGTCTACGAGCAGTACTTC. This translates into CASSLEGGPGAPVYEQYF. The chain is built from TRBV7-8 and TRBJ2-7; TRBD1 or TRBD2 may be the D gene (6 bases each). Looked up from germline, CDR1 is SGHVS and CDR2 is FQNEAQ. The CDR3 is made up of 18 amino acids. Trimming shortened V by 1 base and J by 3 bases, and 22 bases separated the two germline ends.

The genes are TRBV20-1 and TRBJ2-1; D is possibly TRBD2 (5 bases). Between the trimmed V and J ends, which lost 6 bases and 0 bases, there was a span of 12 bases. CDR1 is DFQATT, CDR2 SNEGSKA, per germline (reference sequence). The CDR3 is 14 residues long. The CDR3 is CSARRVSSYNEQFF. The CDR3 region has the DNA TGCAGTGCCCGGCGGGTGAGCTCCTACAATGAGCAGTTCTTC.

This clonotype showed up many times. The chain uses TRBV27 and TRBJ1-3; D ambiguous. Germline V gene sequence: CDR1 MNHEY, CDR2 SMNVEV (reference sequence). The CDR3 extends over 15 amino acids. The V and J ends lost 5 bases and 0 bases respectively, with 11 bases between them. The CDR3 region is CASSPNRDSGNTIYF. The CDR3 nucleotides are TGTGCCAGCAGTCCCAACCGGGACTCTGGAAACACCATATATTTT.

The chain couples TRBV4-1 to TRBJ1-4, with D maybe TRBD1 (5 bases). From germline, CDR1 is MGHRA and CDR2 YSYEKL. The CDR3 contains 14 residues. V was trimmed by 6 bases and J by 8 bases, leaving 16 bases between them. CDR3 loop: CASRPGTGGEKLFF. The CDR3, as DNA: TGCGCCAGCAGGCCCGGGACCGGGGGAGAAAAACTGTTTTTT.

The rearrangement links TRBV5-1 to TRBJ2-2; 11 positions match TRBD1. The J segment lost 5 bases and the V segment lost 4 bases, leaving 10 bases of the junction unmatched. This CDR3 is 17 amino acids long. Germline CDR1 is SGHRS and CDR2 is YFSETQ. CDR3 bases: TGCGCCAGCAGCCCTCAAATGGGACAGGGGGGAACCGGGGAGCTGTTTTTT. The encoded protein is CASSPQMGQGGTGELFF.

The chain couples TRBV29-1 to TRBJ2-7, with TRBD2 as a possible D gene (5 bases). Germline loops: CDR1 SQVTM, CDR2 ANQGSEA. The CDR3 contains 13 residues. With 7 bases removed from V and 1 base from J, the gap between germline ends came to 14 bases. CDR3 sequence: CSAESGESYEQYF. CDR3 in DNA: TGCAGCGCCGAGAGCGGAGAATCCTACGAGCAGTACTTC.

This clonotype was detected only once. The rearrangement uses TRBV9 and TRBJ2-7, with D perhaps TRBD1 or TRBD2 (5 bases each). The CDR3 runs to 15 residues. Germline lookup yields CDR1 SGDLS and CDR2 YYNGEE. Trimming shortened V by 0 bases and J by 5 bases, and 15 bases separated the two germline ends. CDR3 sequence: CASSVDLARGDEQYF. The CDR3 bases are TGTGCCAGCAGCGTAGATCTAGCAAGGGGCGACGAGCAGTACTTC.

The chain links TRBV11-1 to TRBJ2-2; D is ambiguous. V lost 5 bases and J 0 bases, leaving 16 bases between the germline ends. Per the germline V gene, CDR1 is SGHAT and CDR2 is FQDESV (reference sequence). This CDR3 contains 17 residues. The CDR3 DNA follows: TGTGCCAGCAGCGTAGGGCAGAAGCACACGAACACCGGGGAGCTGTTTTTT. Its protein product is CASSVGQKHTNTGELFF. Full variable domain (outside the CDR3, taken from reference TRBV11-1 and TRBJ2-2): EAEVAQSPRYKITEKSQAVAFWCDPISGHATLYWYRQILGQGPELLVQFQDESVVDDSQLPKDRFSAERLKGVDSTLKIQPAELGDSAMYLCASSVGQKHTNTGELFFGEGSRLTVL.

This sequence joins TRBV6-2 or TRBV6-3 and TRBJ2-1; TRBD2 aligns across 7 bases. Germline V gene data show CDR1 as MNHEY and CDR2 as SVGEGT. The CDR3 covers 15 residues. V lost 6 bases, J lost 5 bases, and 10 bases stayed unmatched. The CDR3 protein is CASRGGREIDNEQFF. Here the CDR3 DNA reads TGTGCCAGCAGGGGAGGGCGGGAAATAGACAATGAGCAGTTCTTC.

The rearrangement links TRBV11-2 to TRBJ2-1; 8 bases line up with TRBD2. The CDR3 has 14 amino acids. Per germline, CDR1 SGHAT and CDR2 FQNNGV. V trimming: 5 bases; J trimming: 8 bases; junction bases outside the gene matches: 8. CDR3 bases: TGTGCCAGCAGCCCCAAGGGACTAGGCGATGAGCAGTTCTTC. Protein product: CASSPKGLGDEQFF.

This chain connects TRBV15 to TRBJ2-7, with D tentatively TRBD2 (6 bases). This CDR3 is built from 15 residues. The germline V gene encodes CDR1 LNHNV and CDR2 YYDKDF (reference sequence). The ends were cut back, 0 bases at V and 7 bases at J, with 16 bases in the middle. CDR3 sequence reads: CATSRDRGTGAEQYF. The CDR3 coding sequence is TGTGCCACCAGCAGAGATCGCGGGACGGGAGCTGAGCAGTACTTC.

In its sample, this clonotype was seen many times. J is TRBJ2-3 and V is TRBV11-1; D gene ambiguous. The CDR3 has 14 amino acids. Per the germline V gene, CDR1 is SGHAT and CDR2 is FQDESV (reference sequence). Trimming shortened V by 4 bases and J by 0 bases, and 8 bases separated the two germline ends. This chain's CDR3 is CASSSTASTDTQYF. CDR3 nucleotide sequence: TGTGCCAGCAGCTCAACGGCGAGCACAGATACGCAGTATTTT.

This clonotype was seen at least ten times. The chain employs TRBV27 and TRBJ2-3; D not resolved. The V end was cut by 0 bases, the J end by 3 bases, with 19 bases between. Germline V gives CDR1 MNHEY, CDR2 SMNVEV (reference sequence). This CDR3 contains 18 residues. CDR3 nucleotides: TGTGCCAGCAGTTTATCACAGCAACCCGGGTACGGGACAGATACGCAGTATTTT. Translated: CASSLSQQPGYGTDTQYF.

In its sample, this clonotype was seen a few times. V gene TRBV7-8 combines with J gene TRBJ2-1; the D is unclear. V lost 8 bases to trimming and J lost 2 bases, with 25 bases between them. The CDR3 covers 18 residues. The V gene's germline CDR1 is SGHVS and CDR2 FQNEAQ. In nucleotides, the CDR3 is TGTGCCAGCTCACCCCGGCGACAAGCTGCTGTAGCCTACAATGAGCAGTTCTTC. This codes for CASSPRRQAAVAYNEQFF.